The rows below give T cell receptor beta chains drawn from one sample of a study of shared clonotypes between healthy human individuals. Some clones are missing from TCRdb's copy, which holds only in-frame ones; the method was immunoSEQ multiplex PCR. The sample includes approximately 980,000 clones, over 60% seen only once; the top ten take roughly 1.5%. The specimen was memory CD4+ T cells sorted from blood. The receptors were gathered from a man between 18 and 35 years old in good health. Each CDR3 is given with its conserved first and last residue. A D gene is named only where the DNA matches it firmly. Some rows have no size entry. The others give once, few or many, or a class for an expanded clone.

J	D	V	size	DNA	CDR3
TRBJ2-1	.	TRBV5-1	once	TGCGCCAGCAGCTTAGATCTCTCCTACAATGAGCAGTTCTTC	CASSLDLSYNEQFF
TRBJ2-5	.	TRBV4-1	.	TGCGCCAGCAGCCAATCCGGGGTCGGGCAAGAGACCCAGTACTTC	CASSQSGVGQETQYF
TRBJ2-7	TRBD1	TRBV5-1	.	TGCGCCAGCAGCTTGGCAGGACAGGGCTCTCACGAGCAGTACTTC	CASSLAGQGSHEQYF
TRBJ1-4	.	TRBV6-5	.	TGTGCCAGCAGTTACTCGCCGGGGGCACGGGAAAAACTGTTTTTT	CASSYSPGAREKLFF
TRBJ2-2	.	TRBV5-1	once	TGCGCCAGCAGCTTGGTCGGCAGGAGCTACACCGGGGAGCTGTTTTTT	CASSLVGRSYTGELFF
TRBJ2-7	.	TRBV5-4	many	TGTGCCAGCAGCAAGGATGCCTACGAGCAGTACTTC	CASSKDAYEQYF
TRBJ2-3	TRBD2	TRBV5-3	.	TGTGCCAGAAGCTGTAAAGCGGGGGGGCCCCATACGCAGTATTTT	CARSCKAGGPHTQYF
TRBJ2-1	TRBD1	TRBV28	.	TGTGCCAGCAGTTTATGGACAGGGGGCTCCTACAATGAGCAGTTCTTC	CASSLWTGGSYNEQFF
TRBJ2-1	.	TRBV18	.	TGTGCCAGCTCTATAGCGGTTGGCAATGAGCAGTTCTTC	CASSIAVGNEQFF
TRBJ2-1	.	TRBV19	.	TGTGCCAGTAGTATTATCGGACTGAGTTACAATGAGCAGTTCTTC	CASSIIGLSYNEQFF
TRBJ2-1	.	TRBV10-2	.	TGCGCCAGCAGGGAAACAGGGATCTCCTACAATGAGCAGTTCTTC	CASRETGISYNEQFF
TRBJ2-3	.	TRBV5-5	.	TGTGCCAGCAGCTCCGGGGTGGGTCAAACGCAGTATTTT	CASSSGVGQTQYF
TRBJ2-1	.	TRBV28	.	TGTGCCAGCAGTGCCGGGACCGCCTACAATGAGCAGTTCTTC	CASSAGTAYNEQFF
TRBJ1-5	.	TRBV19	.	TGTGCCAGTAGTACGGTGGCAGGGGACAATCAGCCCCAGCATTTT	CASSTVAGDNQPQHF
TRBJ2-7	TRBD2	TRBV10-3	.	TGTGCCATCAGTGGCGGACTAGCGGGAGGTCGGTACGAGCAGTACTTC	CAISGGLAGGRYEQYF
TRBJ2-6	.	TRBV5-1	.	TGCGCCAGCACCGCGGACGGCTCTGGGGCCAACGTCCTGACTTTC	CASTADGSGANVLTF
TRBJ2-1	TRBD2	TRBV19	.	TGTGCCAGTAAGGAGATGACGGGGGGGCCTTACAATGAGCAGTTCTTC	CASKEMTGGPYNEQFF
TRBJ2-2	.	TRBV30	.	TGTGCCTGGAGTGTACTGATTGCGGGCACCGGGGAGCTGTTTTTT	CAWSVLIAGTGELFF
TRBJ1-2	TRBD1	TRBV30	.	TGTGCCTGGAGCTTGAGGACAGGGGTGGACTATGGCTACACCTTC	CAWSLRTGVDYGYTF
TRBJ1-5	.	TRBV30	.	TGTGCCTGGAGTGCAGCTTATAGCAATCAGCCCCAGCATTTT	CAWSAAYSNQPQHF
TRBJ2-1	.	TRBV18	.	TGTGCCAGCTCACCAATGACAAGGGAGCAGTTCTTC	CASSPMTREQFF
TRBJ2-3	.	TRBV9	.	TGTGCCAGCAGTCGGGTAGGGGTGGGCACAGATACGCAGTATTTT	CASSRVGVGTDTQYF
TRBJ1-1	.	TRBV2	many	TGTGCCAGCGCCTATTTCGGTGAAGCTTTCTTT	CASAYFGEAFF
TRBJ2-3	TRBD2	TRBV10-3	.	TGTGCCATCAGTAGATCTAGCGGGGGCGACACAGATACGCAGTATTTT	CAISRSSGGDTDTQYF
TRBJ1-2	.	TRBV19	.	TGTGCCAGTAGTATCAGAGGAGGCTACACCTTC	CASSIRGGYTF
TRBJ1-6	.	TRBV28	.	TGTGCCAGCAGTTTGACGTTTGCTGGTAATTCACCCCTCCACTTT	CASSLTFAGNSPLHF
TRBJ1-1	TRBD1	TRBV6-5	.	TGTGCCAGCACCGAAGACAGGGGGCGCTTACCTGAAGCTTTCTTT	CASTEDRGRLPEAFF
TRBJ1-4	TRBD1	TRBV5-1	.	TGCGCCAGCAGCTTGGGACAGGGGCTGAGGGAGAAACTGTTTTTT	CASSLGQGLREKLFF
TRBJ1-2	.	TRBV5-4	once	TGTGCCAGCAGCTTGGTAGCAGCTAACTATGGCTACACCTTC	CASSLVAANYGYTF
TRBJ1-1	.	TRBV28	.	TGTGCCAGCGGAATTCAGGTGAACACTGAAGCTTTCTTT	CASGIQVNTEAFF
TRBJ2-7	TRBD2	TRBV6-1	.	TGTGCCAGCAGAGATCTTCCGGGAGGCCCCTACGAGCAGTACTTC	CASRDLPGGPYEQYF
TRBJ2-1	.	TRBV5-3	once	TGTGCCAGCAGCCAAGGGTGGAGGGGATACAATGAGCAGTTCTTC	CASSQGWRGYNEQFF
TRBJ1-1	.	TRBV5-1	.	TGCGCCAGCTGCCCTACAGCTTTGAACACTGAAGCTTTCTTT	CASCPTALNTEAFF
TRBJ2-5	.	TRBV7-7	few	TGTGCTAGCAGCGTTAGCGGCAGAGGGCCCCAAGAGACCCAGTACTTC	CASSVSGRGPQETQYF
TRBJ1-4	TRBD1	TRBV30	once	TGTGCCTGGAGTACCGGGACAGGCTATGAAAAACTGTTTTTT	CAWSTGTGYEKLFF
TRBJ2-4	.	TRBV19	.	TGTGCCAGTAGTCTCGGGGTTATAGCCAAAAACATTCAGTACTTC	CASSLGVIAKNIQYF
TRBJ2-1	TRBD2	TRBV2	.	TGTGCCAGCAGTGGTTTTAGGGGAGGGGTCTACAATGAGCAGTTCTTC	CASSGFRGGVYNEQFF
TRBJ2-4	.	TRBV6-5	.	TGTGCCAGCGGTAGTGCCCTAGCCAAAAACATTCAGTACTTC	CASGSALAKNIQYF
TRBJ2-2	.	TRBV5-1	.	TGCGCCAGTAAAAAGGGTACAGGCACCGGGGAGCTGTTTTTT	CASKKGTGTGELFF
TRBJ2-3	.	TRBV5-6	.	TGTGCCAGCAGCTGGGCCACCCCAACCTCCACAGATACGCAGTATTTT	CASSWATPTSTDTQYF
TRBJ2-6	.	TRBV30	.	TGTGCCTGGAGTGTAGGGGGATCTGGGGCCAACGTCCTGACTTTC	CAWSVGGSGANVLTF
TRBJ2-3	TRBD2	TRBV18	.	TGTGCCAGCTCATACCTACCCGGGAGGACCAATAGACCCACAGATACGCAGTATTTT	CASSYLPGRTNRPTDTQYF
TRBJ2-1	TRBD2	TRBV6-1	.	TGTGCCAGCAGTGAAAACGTACTAGCGGTTTACAATGAGCAGTTCTTC	CASSENVLAVYNEQFF
TRBJ2-7	TRBD1	TRBV6-5	.	TGTGCCAGCAGCAGCCGGGACAGGGTAGTCGACGAGCAGTACTTC	CASSSRDRVVDEQYF
TRBJ1-6	.	TRBV6-1	.	TGTGCCAGCAGTGAAGGGGGTAGCTCCTATAATTCACCCCTCCACTTT	CASSEGGSSYNSPLHF
TRBJ2-1	.	TRBV6-1	.	TGTGCCAGCGCTAAAGAGGGGAACAATGAGCAGTTCTTC	CASAKEGNNEQFF
TRBJ1-3	.	TRBV30	.	TGTGCCTGGATAGGGATCTCTGGAAACACCATATATTTT	CAWIGISGNTIYF
TRBJ2-5	TRBD2	TRBV28	.	TGTGCCAGCAGTTTCTCCGGGCTAGCGGGGGAACCCGGAGAGACCCAGTACTTC	CASSFSGLAGEPGETQYF
TRBJ1-1	.	TRBV19	.	TGTGCCAGTAGTACCAGGGCCGGGGTCGCTGAAGCTTTCTTT	CASSTRAGVAEAFF
TRBJ2-7	TRBD2	TRBV7-2	.	TGTGCCAGCAGCCGTACTAGCGGGAGTGCATACGAGCAGTACTTC	CASSRTSGSAYEQYF
TRBJ2-1	.	TRBV5-1	.	TGCGCCAGCAGCTTTGACAGTACTGTACACAATGAGCAGTTCTTC	CASSFDSTVHNEQFF